This T cell receptor (beta chain) came from a study of OX40 agonist ivuxolimab in advanced cancers. Libraries were prepared by immunoSEQ multiplex PCR; TCRdb keeps only in-frame clonotypes and omits some of them. The data hold approximately 98,000 clones, with under 85% observed a single time. The receptor was isolated from an adult with an advanced solid tumor such as melanoma, head and neck, liver or kidney cancer. The material was CD4+ or CD8+ T cells sorted from blood, obtained in a trial of the OX40 agonist ivuxolimab.

The CDR3 spells CASSSWNIPQEGHNEQFF. The CDR3 bases are TGTGCCAGCTCCAGTTGGAACATCCCTCAAGAGGGTCACAATGAGCAGTTCTTC. The chain couples TRBV18 to TRBJ2-1, with D perhaps TRBD2 (5 bases). Trimming shortened V by 6 bases and J by 5 bases, and 26 bases separated the two germline ends. Germline CDR1 and CDR2: KGHSH and LQKENI. This CDR3 contains 18 residues.